The clone carrying this T cell receptor (beta chain) was detected only once. The CDR3 contains 14 residues. Looked up from germline, CDR1 is MGHRA and CDR2 is YSYEKL. The germline V and J ends were trimmed by 6 bases and 3 bases, with 15 bases remaining between them. The cohort comprised adults aged about 18 to 90 years residing in 20 to 30 US areas. The sample belongs to a study of blood T cell repertoires in COVID-19. Study overall: Samples of COVID-19 (acute and convalescent) were obtained from the United States, Italy and Spain. Sources were T cells, B-cell-depleted T cells, or PBMCs; the material itself was cDNA or gDNA.

Authors' data handling: How many nucleated cells were present was estimated from reference gene primer amplification. The assay was immunoSEQ multiplex PCR, and TCRdb's table has in-frame clones only and misses some. V, J and clone size derive from that table, while D and trimming were established from the DNA sequence. The table shows roughly 400,000 clones, with approximately 88% occurring only once. J is TRBJ2-7 and V is TRBV4-1; D unresolved. Sequenced material: PBMCs or T cells enriched from blood (not recorded which). This sequence was found in a woman in her 40s with acute COVID-19. The CDR3 spells CASSNLGSVYEQYF. The CDR3 DNA sequence: TGCGCCAGCAGTAACCTAGGTTCGGTCTACGAGCAGTACTTC.